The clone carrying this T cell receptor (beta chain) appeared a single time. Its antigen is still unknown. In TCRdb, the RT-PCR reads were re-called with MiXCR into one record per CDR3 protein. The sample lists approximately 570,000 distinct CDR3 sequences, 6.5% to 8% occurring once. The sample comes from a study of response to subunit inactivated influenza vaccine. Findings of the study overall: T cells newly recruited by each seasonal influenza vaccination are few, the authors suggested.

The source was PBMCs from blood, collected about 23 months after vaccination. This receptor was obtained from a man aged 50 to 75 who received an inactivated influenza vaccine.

The CDR3: CASSLQTRGEQYF. The CDR3 nucleotides are TGTGCCAGCAGCCTACAGACTAGGGGCGAGCAGTACTTC. The chain uses TRBV7-2 and TRBJ2-7; TRBD2 is a possible D gene (6 bases). CDR3 length: 13 residues. Trimming took off 5 bases at V and 6 bases at J, with 14 bases between the two ends. Germline lookup yields CDR1 SGHTA and CDR2 FQGNSA.